A selection of T cell receptor beta chains follows, all from one sample in a study of cytomegalovirus exposure and HLA in healthy donors. The protocol was immunoSEQ multiplex PCR, while the TCRdb copy is restricted to in-frame clones and leaves out a portion. The sample comprises approximately 97,000 clones, over 60% of which are singletons, and 8.5% to 10% rests with the top ten. Sample: PBMCs. The receptor source for this set is a male donor in good health and CMV-seropositive. Each CDR3 is given with its conserved first and last residue. The D gene is left open where the match is weak. Clone size is not always given. Where it is, it says once, few, many or a class for expanded clones.

j_call clone_size d_call v_call cdr3_nt cdr3_aa
TRBJ2-1 few TRBD2 TRBV19 TGTGCCAGTAGTACTAGCGGGAGGAATAGCAATGAGCAGTTCTTC CASSTSGRNSNEQFF
TRBJ2-2 . . TRBV9 TGTGCCAGCAGGGCCACCGGGGAGCTGTTTTTT CASRATGELFF
TRBJ2-7 . . TRBV30 TGTGCCTGGAGTCAGGGCTACGAGCAGTACTTC CAWSQGYEQYF
TRBJ2-5 . TRBD2 TRBV7-3 TGTGCCAGCAGCTTAGGGACTAGCGGGAGTCAAGAGACCCAGTACTTC CASSLGTSGSQETQYF
TRBJ2-7 . . TRBV19 TGTGCCAGTAGGGGCGGGGTATACTACGAGCAGTACTTC CASRGGVYYEQYF
TRBJ2-3 . . TRBV6-1 TGTGCCAGCTTCCAACCCCCGCGTACAGATACGCAGTATTTT CASFQPPRTDTQYF
TRBJ2-7 . TRBD1 TRBV28 TGTGCCAGCAGGGACAGGGAACTGGTCTACGAGCAGTACTTC CASRDRELVYEQYF
TRBJ2-3 . TRBD2 TRBV7-9 TGTTCCAGCAGCTTTGGGGCTAGCGGCTTGACAGATACGCAGTATTTT CSSSFGASGLTDTQYF
TRBJ1-2 . . TRBV5-1 TGCGCCAGCAGCTTGTCTATACAGGGAGCTAATGTCTACACCTTC CASSLSIQGANVYTF
TRBJ2-1 . TRBD2 TRBV7-9 TGTGCCAGCAGCTTCGGCGGGAGGGCCTACAATGAGCAGTTCTTC CASSFGGRAYNEQFF
TRBJ1-2 . . TRBV7-2 TGTGCCAGCAGCTTAGACGACGGGGGCTATGGCTACACCTTC CASSLDDGGYGYTF
TRBJ1-2 few TRBD1 TRBV28 TGTGCCAGCACTTCACAGGGGTATGGCTACACCTTC CASTSQGYGYTF
TRBJ2-3 few . TRBV28 TGTGCCAGCAAAGCGGTCACAGATACGCAGTATTTT CASKAVTDTQYF
TRBJ2-3 . . TRBV2 TGTGCCAGCAGTGAAATAGCAAGAGATACGCAGTATTTT CASSEIARDTQYF
TRBJ2-3 . TRBD2 TRBV11-2 TGTGCCAGCAGCTTAGCGGGAGGGCTCACAGATACGCAGTATTTT CASSLAGGLTDTQYF
TRBJ1-4 . TRBD1 TRBV2 TGTGCCAGCAGTAATGACAGGGGACTACGGGAAAAACTGTTTTTT CASSNDRGLREKLFF
TRBJ2-1 few TRBD2 TRBV2 TGTGCCAGCACCCGGGACTATTACAATGAGCAGTTCTTC CASTRDYYNEQFF
TRBJ2-1 once . TRBV11-1 TGTGCCAGCAGCCTCCCCCTAAACAATGAGCAGTTCTTC CASSLPLNNEQFF
TRBJ1-5 once . TRBV27 TGTGCCAGCAGCGAGAGAAGGGGCGCGATGGGTCAGCCCCAGCATTTT CASSERRGAMGQPQHF
TRBJ1-2 . TRBD1 TRBV6-1 TGTGCCAGCAGTGTCAGACAGGGATCGGGCTATGGCTACACCTTC CASSVRQGSGYGYTF
TRBJ1-3 . . TRBV7-2 TGTGCCAGCAGCTTAAACAGGGTCTCTGGAAACACCATATATTTT CASSLNRVSGNTIYF
TRBJ1-4 . . TRBV28 TGTGCCAGCAGTCTAGGATCAACTAATGAAAAACTGTTTTTT CASSLGSTNEKLFF
TRBJ2-7 few . TRBV13 TGTGCCAGCAGCTTAGGAAAACAGCTTGGCTACGAGCAGTACTTC CASSLGKQLGYEQYF
TRBJ2-7 . . TRBV18 TGTGCCAGCTCGCCGACGACTAAAAGGTACGAGCAGTACTTC CASSPTTKRYEQYF
TRBJ1-1 . TRBD1 TRBV6-5 TGTGCCAGCAGTTACGGAAACCAGGGGGTGAACACTGAAGCTTTCTTT CASSYGNQGVNTEAFF
TRBJ2-7 . TRBD1 TRBV28 TGTGCCAGCAGCCCCTCGACAGGGTCCTCCTACGAGCAGTACTTC CASSPSTGSSYEQYF
TRBJ2-3 . . TRBV5-8 TGTGCCAGCAGCGCGTCCACAGATACGCAGTATTTT CASSASTDTQYF
TRBJ1-1 . . TRBV7-2 TGTGCCAGCAGCAGATGGGCGGGGGAGAACACTGAAGCTTTCTTT CASSRWAGENTEAFF
TRBJ2-3 once TRBD2 TRBV7-9 TGTGCCAGCAGAAAAAGCGGGGGGTACACAGATACGCAGTATTTT CASRKSGGYTDTQYF
TRBJ2-2 once . TRBV15 TGTGCCACCAGCCATGCGACTGAGGCCGGGGAGCTGTTTTTT CATSHATEAGELFF
TRBJ2-7 . TRBD2 TRBV7-9 TGTGCCAGCAGCTTCTTACTAGCGGGAGTGACGTACGAGCAGTACTTC CASSFLLAGVTYEQYF
TRBJ2-1 . TRBD2 TRBV5-4 TGTGCCAGCAGCTTGTTGGCGGGAGGGCCGGATGAGCAGTTCTTC CASSLLAGGPDEQFF
TRBJ2-3 . TRBD2 TRBV5-6 TGTGCCAGCAGCCCCGGGACTAGGACAGATACGCAGTATTTT CASSPGTRTDTQYF
TRBJ2-2 . TRBD2 TRBV6-4 TGTGCCAGCACTAGGACTAGCGGCAACACCGGGGAGCTGTTTTTT CASTRTSGNTGELFF
TRBJ2-2 . TRBD1 TRBV7-8 TGTGCCAGCAGCTTCGGGGTCGGGACAGGGATGGAGCTGTTTTTT CASSFGVGTGMELFF
TRBJ2-1 . TRBD1 TRBV6-6 TGTGCCAGCAGTTATGCCCAGGGGGATGAGCAGTTCTTC CASSYAQGDEQFF
TRBJ2-7 . TRBD2 TRBV9 TGTGCCAGCAGCCCGGGGGAGGCTAGCGGAACCTACGAGCAGTACTTC CASSPGEASGTYEQYF
TRBJ2-7 . . TRBV4-3 TGCGCCAGCAGCCGCAACCTCCAGGGATACGAGCAGTACTTC CASSRNLQGYEQYF
TRBJ1-4 . . TRBV28 TGTGCCAGCAGTTCTACCGGAGGGGATAATGAAAAACTGTTTTTT CASSSTGGDNEKLFF
TRBJ1-1 . . TRBV7-9 TGTGCCAGCAGCTCTCGCCCGGGGGGCGGTGGCACTGAAGCTTTCTTT CASSSRPGGGGTEAFF